This T cell receptor beta chain was sequenced for a study of T cell repertoires in cytomegalovirus infection (dated by TCRdb to about 2019). Broadly, across the study: Donor HLA type was relevant to the analysis, as public TCR beta signatures indicated carriage of CMV infection together with the matching HLA type. The study at large found these results: In both this cohort and an independent roughly 400-donor cohort, the cumulative frequency of public TCR beta family members distinguished carriers of CMV infection plus the relevant HLA type. The ex vivo response was dominated by HLA-C-restricted CMV-specific TCR beta clonotypes, and the single most frequent clonotype in two of eight donors was supplied by these HLA-C-restricted clonotypes.

The sequencer was an Illumina HiSeq 1500. In TCRdb, the public reads were trimmed at Q25 with fastp and aligned with MiXCR, with productive beta chains retained. All rows with the same CDR3 protein become a single entry with the most common DNA and genes. This sample gives under 95,000 distinct CDR3 sequences in total; just under 4% of them show up just once. In total, the top ten clones hold under 25% of the sample. V was cut back by 2 bases and J by 8 bases, leaving a gap of 9 bases between them. CDR1 SGHTA and CDR2 FQGNSA are derived from the germline V gene. The CDR3 runs 13 residues from the cysteine to the phenylalanine. Left in the record is the CDR3 DNA by itself, 39 bases read in frame from the first base. This clonotype was counted at least ten times. Its antigen remains undetermined. No base qualities exist here, and no much larger clone lies one base off it.

The TCR originated in a human donor in good health (CMV status not recorded). Some clones in this sample may be carry-over from other donors' samples. The sample consisted of PBMCs. This chain joins TRBV7-2 to TRBJ1-4; perhaps TRBD1 is the D gene, with 6 bases matching. The sequenced DNA is TGTGCCAGCAGCTTAATGCAGGGGGAAAAACTGTTTTTT. Its protein reads: CASSLMQGEKLFF.